The rows below give T cell receptor beta chains drawn from one sample of a study of OX40 agonist ivuxolimab in advanced cancers. TCRdb's copy holds only in-frame clones and misses some; the assay was immunoSEQ multiplex PCR. The table includes around 46,000 clones, 90% to 95% detected once. This specimen consisted of CD4+ or CD8+ T cells sorted from blood, obtained in a trial of the OX40 agonist ivuxolimab. The receptors shown here come from an adult with an advanced solid tumor such as melanoma, head and neck, liver or kidney cancer. Each CDR3 is given with its conserved first and last residue. Each record gives: V gene, clone size, J gene, D gene, CDR3 protein, CDR3 DNA. D genes are given only for firm matches. Clone size is given for some rows only: seen once, a few or many times, or a class if the clone is expanded.

TRBV13	NA	TRBJ1-1	NA	CASSSSGASMAEAFF	TGTGCCAGCAGCTCGTCAGGGGCCTCAATGGCTGAAGCTTTCTTT
TRBV28	once	TRBJ2-7	TRBD1	CASTPLGQGTYEQYF	TGTGCCAGCACCCCTCTGGGACAGGGGACCTACGAGCAGTACTTC
TRBV15	NA	TRBJ1-2	TRBD1	CATSRDRGNYGYTF	TGTGCCACCAGCCGGGACAGGGGGAACTATGGCTACACCTTC
TRBV7-8	NA	TRBJ1-1	NA	CASSSTTNTEAFF	TGTGCCAGCAGCTCTACGACGAACACTGAAGCTTTCTTT
TRBV7-3	few	TRBJ2-3	NA	CASSSQPRQALTDTQYF	TGTGCCAGCAGCTCCCAGCCCAGACAGGCCTTAACAGATACGCAGTATTTT
TRBV14	NA	TRBJ2-7	TRBD1	CASSLGQGREQYF	TGTGCCAGCAGCCTCGGACAGGGGCGGGAGCAGTACTTC
TRBV7-6	NA	TRBJ2-1	NA	CASSLQGNEQFF	TGTGCCAGCAGCTTACAGGGGAATGAGCAGTTCTTC
TRBV6-6	once	TRBJ2-1	NA	CASSYPVSREQFF	TGTGCCAGCAGTTACCCGGTATCCAGGGAGCAGTTCTTC
TRBV7-9	once	TRBJ1-5	NA	CASSLGTSGQPQHF	TGTGCCAGCAGCTTAGGGACTTCTGGTCAGCCCCAGCATTTT
TRBV11-3	NA	TRBJ2-1	NA	CASSLIRGALNEQFF	TGTGCCAGCAGCTTAATCCGGGGGGCCCTCAATGAGCAGTTCTTC
TRBV27	few	TRBJ2-2	NA	CASSLGTGELFF	TGTGCCAGCAGTTTAGGGACCGGGGAGCTGTTTTTT
TRBV7-2	NA	TRBJ2-5	TRBD2	CASNSGGIQETQYF	TGTGCCAGCAACTCCGGGGGGATCCAAGAGACCCAGTACTTC
TRBV27	NA	TRBJ2-1	NA	CASRGGGAGNEQFF	TGTGCCAGCAGAGGAGGGGGGGCCGGGAATGAGCAGTTCTTC
TRBV28	NA	TRBJ1-2	TRBD1	CASSFTPGQADGYTF	TGTGCCAGCAGTTTTACCCCGGGACAGGCTGATGGCTACACCTTC
TRBV4-2	NA	TRBJ1-1	TRBD1	CASSQVVPGQGLPTEAFF	TGTGCCAGCAGCCAAGTCGTCCCGGGACAGGGGTTGCCCACTGAAGCTTTCTTT
TRBV5-1	NA	TRBJ2-7	TRBD2	CASSPRGGEEVYEQYF	TGCGCCAGCAGCCCCCGGGGGGGGGAGGAAGTCTACGAGCAGTACTTC
TRBV5-1	NA	TRBJ2-1	NA	CASSQEGSVYNEQFF	TGCGCCAGCAGTCAGGAAGGGTCGGTATACAATGAGCAGTTCTTC
TRBV27	NA	TRBJ2-1	NA	CASSLRFRAGYLDEQFF	TGTGCCAGCAGTTTAAGGTTCCGGGCAGGGTATCTGGATGAGCAGTTCTTC
TRBV4-3	NA	TRBJ1-1	NA	CASGGSPYTEAFF	TGCGCCAGCGGCGGGAGTCCTTACACTGAAGCTTTCTTT
TRBV19	NA	TRBJ1-1	NA	CASGPSLNTEAFF	TGTGCCAGTGGGCCCTCGTTGAACACTGAAGCTTTCTTT